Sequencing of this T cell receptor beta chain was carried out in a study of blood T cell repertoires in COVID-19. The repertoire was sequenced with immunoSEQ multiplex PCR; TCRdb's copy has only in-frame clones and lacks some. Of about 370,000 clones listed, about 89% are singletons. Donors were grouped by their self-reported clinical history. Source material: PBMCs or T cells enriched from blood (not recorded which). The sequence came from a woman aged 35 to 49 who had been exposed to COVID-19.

CDR3 sequence: CASSPGTSGGAGDTQYF. In nucleotides, the CDR3 is TGTGCCAGCAGCCCCGGGACTAGCGGGGGGGCCGGAGATACGCAGTATTTT. The chain combines TRBV5-4 with TRBJ2-3; 16 bases are a match to TRBD2. This CDR3 has 17 amino acids. Trimming cost V 4 bases and J 5 bases; bases outside gene matches: 7. Germline values: CDR1 SGHNT, CDR2 YYREEE (reference sequence). Based on the CDR3 plus reference TRBV5-4 and TRBJ2-3, the full variable domain is ETGVTQSPTHLIKTRGQQVTLRCSSQSGHNTVSWYQQALGQGPQFIFQYYREEENGRGNFPPRFSGLQFPNYSSELNVNALELDDSALYLCASSPGTSGGAGDTQYFGPGTRLTVL.